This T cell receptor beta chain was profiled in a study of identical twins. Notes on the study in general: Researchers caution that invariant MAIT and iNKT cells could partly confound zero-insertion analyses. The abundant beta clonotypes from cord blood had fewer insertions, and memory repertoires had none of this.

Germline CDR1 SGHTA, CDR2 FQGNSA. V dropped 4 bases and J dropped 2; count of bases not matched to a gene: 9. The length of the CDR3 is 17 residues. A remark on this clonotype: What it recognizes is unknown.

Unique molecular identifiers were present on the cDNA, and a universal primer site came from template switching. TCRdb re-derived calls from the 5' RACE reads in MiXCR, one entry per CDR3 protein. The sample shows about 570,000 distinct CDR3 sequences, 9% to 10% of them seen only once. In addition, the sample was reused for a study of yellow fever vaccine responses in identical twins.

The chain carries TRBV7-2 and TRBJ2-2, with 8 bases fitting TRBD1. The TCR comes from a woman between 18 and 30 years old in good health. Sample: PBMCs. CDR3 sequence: CASSSRQGWGNTGELFF. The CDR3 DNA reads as TGTGCCAGCAGCTCCCGACAGGGGTGGGGTAACACCGGGGAGCTGTTTTTT.